These 20 T cell receptor beta chains were all obtained from the same sample, sequenced in a study of beta chain features in type 1 diabetes. cDNA synthesis used the whole RNA isolate, giving expressed TCRB sequences. Sequencing was performed with immunoSEQ multiplex PCR; in TCRdb, only in-frame clones are kept and a portion is missing. This table holds 300,000 to 350,000 clones, about 14% found once. Material: central memory CD4+ T cells from blood. The receptors were sampled from a man aged 30 to 45 in good health.

This chain links TRBV7-9 with TRBJ2-3; D is perhaps TRBD2 (5 bases). Per the germline V gene, CDR1 is SEHNR and CDR2 is FQNEAQ (reference sequence). Trimming left V 5 bases short and J 7 bases short, with 22 bases between. CDR3 length: 16 amino acids. The CDR3 DNA reads as TGTGCCAGCAGCCCCAGCAGTATTACCGGAGGCAATACGCAGTATTTT. Translating it yields CASSPSSITGGNTQYF. The full variable domain, completed using reference TRBV7-9 and TRBJ2-3, is DTGVSQNPRHKITKRGQNVTFRCDPISEHNRLYWYRQTLGQGPEFLTYFQNEAQLEKSRLLSDRFSAERPKGSFSTLEIQRTEQGDSAMYLCASSPSSITGGNTQYFGPGTRLTVL.

This clone was recorded only once. The rearrangement links TRBV7-2 to TRBJ2-2; the match to TRBD2 covers 7 bases. The germline CDR1 and CDR2 sequences are SGHTA and FQGNSA. V lost 4 bases, J lost 7 bases, and 12 bases stayed unmatched. The CDR3 loop spans 16 amino acids. The CDR3 loop is CASSSWGGHAFGELFF. The DNA for the CDR3 is TGTGCCAGCAGCTCCTGGGGAGGGCACGCATTCGGGGAGCTGTTTTTT. The variable domain in full, with the rest retrieved from reference TRBV7-2 and TRBJ2-2, is GAGVSQSPSNKVTEKGKDVELRCDPISGHTALYWYRQSLGQGLEFLIYFQGNSAPDKSGLPSDRFSAERTGGSVSTLTIQRTQQEDSAVYLCASSSWGGHAFGELFFGEGSRLTVL.

This clone showed up just a few times. The rearrangement joins TRBV19 to TRBJ1-5, with D possibly TRBD1 on 5 matching bases. This CDR3 region has 14 residues. Trimming took off 9 bases at V and 1 base at J, with 13 bases between the two ends. CDR1 and CDR2 (germline): LNHDA, SQIVND (reference sequence). The CDR3 spells CASQGPGSNQPQHF. CDR3 nucleotide sequence: TGTGCCAGCCAGGGTCCCGGCAGCAATCAGCCCCAGCATTTT. Full variable domain (missing parts from reference TRBV19 and TRBJ1-5): DGGITQSPKYLFRKEGQNVTLSCEQNLNHDAMYWYRQDPGQGLRLIYYSQIVNDFQKGDIAEGYSVSREKKESFPLTVTSAQKNPTAFYLCASQGPGSNQPQHFGDGTRLSIL.

Many counts were recorded for this clone. This rearrangement joins TRBV27 to TRBJ1-1; D gene uncertain. V dropped 3 bases and J dropped 1 base, with 6 bases sitting between them. In germline, CDR1 is MNHEY, CDR2 SMNVEV (reference sequence). The CDR3 runs 13 residues. Here the CDR3 DNA reads TGTGCCAGCAGTTTCTCCCAGAACACTGAAGCTTTCTTT. Its protein is CASSFSQNTEAFF.

This clone was detected a few times. J is TRBJ2-7 and V is TRBV7-2, with TRBD1 matching over 9 bases. The CDR3 covers 14 residues. Germline V gene data show CDR1 as SGHTA and CDR2 as FQGNSA. V lost 1 base to trimming and J lost 7 bases; unmatched junction nucleotides: 5. Written as DNA, the CDR3 is TGTGCCAGCAGCTTAGGGACAGGGGCGGGAGAGCAGTACGTC. Its translation: CASSLGTGAGEQYV.

This clone was seen only a few times. The V gene is TRBV9, the J gene TRBJ2-1; D is unresolved. Germline CDR1 and CDR2: SGDLS and YYNGEE. This CDR3 is 13 amino acids long. V gave up 4 bases and J gave up 4 bases, with 9 bases separating them. CDR3 DNA: TGTGCCAGCAGCCTAACGCAATACAATGAGCAGTTCTTC. Its translation: CASSLTQYNEQFF.

As to this clone: A read error is possible here, since a much larger clone lies one base away. The sample holds other DNA sequences that translate to the same CDR3. V and J are TRBV23-1 and TRBJ2-2; 7 positions match TRBD1. TRBV23-1 is identified as an open reading frame with a role that is uncertain. CDR3 length equals 16 residues. Unmatched junction bases numbered 10, after V lost 9 bases and J lost 0 bases. The CDR3 loop reads CASSPSGTANTGELFF. Written as DNA, the CDR3 is TGCGCCAGTAGCCCCAGTGGGACAGCGAACACCGGGGAGCTGTTTTTT.

This clone was observed a few times. This chain uses TRBV4-1 with TRBJ2-5; 8 bases match TRBD2. The V gene's germline CDR1 is MGHRA and CDR2 YSYEKL. V lost 0 bases to trimming and J lost 1 base; unmatched junction nucleotides: 10. This CDR3 spans 18 amino acids. CDR3 in DNA: TGCGCCAGCAGCCAAGATCTAGCGGCTAGCGGGCGCCAAGAGACCCAGTACTTC. Translating gives CASSQDLAASGRQETQYF.

J is TRBJ2-3 and V is TRBV7-9; D not resolved. Deletions cut 1 base from V and 0 bases from J, with 8 bases between. Looked up from germline, CDR1 is SEHNR and CDR2 is FQNEAQ (reference sequence). This CDR3 is built from 15 residues. The CDR3 protein is CASSLGGPSTDTQYF. CDR3 bases: TGTGCCAGCAGCTTAGGGGGTCCTAGCACAGATACGCAGTATTTT. Supplemented by reference TRBV7-9 and TRBJ2-3, the full variable domain reads DTGVSQNPRHKITKRGQNVTFRCDPISEHNRLYWYRQTLGQGPEFLTYFQNEAQLEKSRLLSDRFSAERPKGSFSTLEIQRTEQGDSAMYLCASSLGGPSTDTQYFGPGTRLTVL.

This clone was counted only a few times. The J gene is TRBJ2-7, the V gene TRBV1; the table's D call, TRBD2, was not checked against the DNA. TRBV1 counts as a pseudogene. This CDR3 contains 16 residues. This chain's CDR3 is CTSSQDRRLAVYEQYV. In DNA form, the CDR3 reads TGCACCAGCAGCCAAGATCGACGCCTAGCGGTTTACGAGCAGTACGTC.

The chain combines TRBV5-6 with TRBJ1-2; perhaps TRBD1 as D (5 bases). The CDR3 runs to 13 residues. V dropped 6 bases and J dropped 7 bases, with 16 bases sitting between them. Germline V gene data show CDR1 as SGHDT and CDR2 as YYEEEE. The DNA of the CDR3 is TGTGCCAGCACCTACCAGGGTGTACGTGGCTACACCTTC. Its protein is CASTYQGVRGYTF. Full variable domain (outside the CDR3, taken from reference TRBV5-6 and TRBJ1-2): DAGVTQSPTHLIKTRGQQVTLRCSPKSGHDTVSWYQQALGQGPQFIFQYYEEEERQRGNFPDRFSGHQFPNYSSELNVNALLLGDSALYLCASTYQGVRGYTFGSGTRLTVV.

This chain joins TRBV5-1 and TRBJ2-1; D might be TRBD1 or TRBD2, each matching 6 bases. Trimming cost V 4 bases and J 10 bases, with 24 bases left between them. This CDR3 spans 16 amino acids. CDR1 SGHRS and CDR2 YFSETQ come from the germline V gene. CDR3 residues: CASSAQGAGTFGEQFF. As DNA, the CDR3 is TGCGCCAGCAGCGCACAGGGCGCGGGAACCTTTGGGGAGCAGTTCTTC. The complete variable domain, with remaining parts taken from reference TRBV5-1 and TRBJ2-1, reads KAGVTQTPRYLIKTRGQQVTLSCSPISGHRSVSWYQQTPGQGLQFLFEYFSETQRNKGNFPGRFSGRQFSNSRSEMNVSTLELGDSALYLCASSAQGAGTFGEQFFGPGTRLTVL.

This sequence joins TRBV5-6 and TRBJ1-5, with no clear D. CDR3 length: 15 residues. Trimming stripped 0 bases from V and 0 bases from J, with 7 bases between. Germline values: CDR1 SGHDT, CDR2 YYEEEE. CDR3 in DNA: TGTGCCAGCAGCTTGGGCACATATAGCAATCAGCCCCAGCATTTT. It is translated as CASSLGTYSNQPQHF. The full variable domain, with the rest looked up from reference TRBV5-6 and TRBJ1-5, is DAGVTQSPTHLIKTRGQQVTLRCSPKSGHDTVSWYQQALGQGPQFIFQYYEEEERQRGNFPDRFSGHQFPNYSSELNVNALLLGDSALYLCASSLGTYSNQPQHFGDGTRLSIL.

This clone was recorded a few times. Different DNA sequences within this sample yield the same CDR3. The V call is TRBV7-2, the J call TRBJ2-3, with TRBD2 as a possible D gene (6 bases). The CDR3 contains 14 residues. Per the germline V gene, CDR1 is SGHTA and CDR2 is FQGNSA. The V and J ends lost 6 bases and 2 bases respectively, with 12 bases between them. The CDR3 nucleotides are TGTGCCAGCAGTCGCGGGGCCTCCACAGATACGCAGTATTTT. Amino acids: CASSRGASTDTQYF.

V usage is TRBV11-2 and J usage is TRBJ2-7, with D possibly TRBD1 on 5 matching bases. This CDR3 has 14 residues. Germline loops: CDR1 SGHAT, CDR2 FQNNGV. This chain's CDR3 is CASSLQAASSEQYV. In DNA form, the CDR3 reads TGTGCCAGCAGCCTACAGGCCGCGTCCTCCGAGCAGTACGTC.

This clone was seen more than once but under ten times. The sample contains more than one DNA sequence encoding this CDR3. V gene TRBV19 combines with J gene TRBJ2-3; TRBD2 matches 9 bases. The germline V gene has CDR1 LNHDA and CDR2 SQIVND (reference sequence). V shed 3 bases, J shed 2 bases, and the junction held 6 bases outside the gene matches. This CDR3 is 16 amino acids long. The CDR3 region is CASSIRLAGNTDTQYF. CDR3 DNA: TGTGCCAGTAGTATTCGCCTAGCGGGGAACACAGATACGCAGTATTTT.

This clone was counted a few times. This chain connects TRBV19 to TRBJ1-2; D is undetermined. The length of the CDR3 is 13 residues. Germline CDR1 is LNHDA and CDR2 is SQIVND (reference sequence). Trimming cost V 4 bases and J 4 bases, with 10 bases left between them. CDR3 sequence: CASSTQTPYGYTF. CDR3 DNA: TGTGCCAGTAGTACACAGACCCCCTATGGCTACACCTTC.

This chain connects TRBV7-2 to TRBJ2-2, with D possibly TRBD1 on 6 matching bases. Germline loops: CDR1 SGHTA, CDR2 FQGNSA. V was trimmed by 4 bases and J by 7 bases, leaving 19 bases between them. This CDR3 contains 16 residues. Written as DNA, the CDR3 is TGTGCCAGCAGCTCCTACGCCGCAGGGGATGGCGGGGAGCTGTTTTTT. It codes for CASSSYAAGDGGELFF.

In this sample, this clone turned up a few times. This sequence joins TRBV11-2 and TRBJ2-1; 11 bases line up with TRBD2. Trimming at V came to 1 base and at J to 8 bases, leaving 13 bases not matched to a gene. CDR3 length: 18 amino acids. Germline CDR1 and CDR2: SGHAT and FQNNGV. The CDR3 DNA follows: TGTGCCAGCAGCTTAGGGAAGCGACTAGCGGGGAACATCGATGAGCAGTTCTTC. This codes for CASSLGKRLAGNIDEQFF.

The chain employs TRBV7-3 and TRBJ2-7; no firm D call. This CDR3 has 14 amino acids. Trimming took off 2 bases at V and 2 bases at J, with 10 bases between the two ends. Germline CDR1 reads SGHTA; CDR2 reads FQGTGA. CDR3 coding DNA: TGTGCCAGCAGCTTATATCCTGGGCCCTACGAGCAGTACGTC. This sequence encodes CASSLYPGPYEQYV.